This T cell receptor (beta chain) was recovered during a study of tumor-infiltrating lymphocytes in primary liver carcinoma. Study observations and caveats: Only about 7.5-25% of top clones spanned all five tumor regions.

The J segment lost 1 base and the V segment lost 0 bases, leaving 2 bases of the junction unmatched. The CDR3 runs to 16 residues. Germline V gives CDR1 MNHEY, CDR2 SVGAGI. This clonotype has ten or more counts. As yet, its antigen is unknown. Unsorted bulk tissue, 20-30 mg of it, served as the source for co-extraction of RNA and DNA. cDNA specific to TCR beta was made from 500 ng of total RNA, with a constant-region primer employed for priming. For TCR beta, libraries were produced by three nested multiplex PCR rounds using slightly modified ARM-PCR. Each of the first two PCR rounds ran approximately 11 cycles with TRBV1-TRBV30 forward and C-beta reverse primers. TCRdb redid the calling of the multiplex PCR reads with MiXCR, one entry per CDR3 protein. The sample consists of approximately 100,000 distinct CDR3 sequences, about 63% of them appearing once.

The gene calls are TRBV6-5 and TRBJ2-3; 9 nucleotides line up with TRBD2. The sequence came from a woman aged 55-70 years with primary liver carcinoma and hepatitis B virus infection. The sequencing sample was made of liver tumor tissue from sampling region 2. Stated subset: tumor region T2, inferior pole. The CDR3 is CASSYSRLAGTDTQYF. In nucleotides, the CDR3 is TGTGCCAGCAGTTACTCCCGACTAGCGGGCACAGATACGCAGTATTTT.